A single sample gave rise to the 26 T cell receptor beta chains below, sequenced in a study of T cells in Graves' hyperthyroidism and ophthalmopathy. Regions amplified from RNA transcripts were the TCR beta CDR3 regions. With the HTBI primer set, the TCR CDR3 went through a first round of RT-PCR. TCRdb called the multiplex PCR reads again in MiXCR, with one record for every CDR3 protein. The data show nearly 600,000 distinct CDR3 sequences, about 14% seen once. The sequenced sample was blood. Receptors originate from a woman aged 25 to 45 with Graves' hyperthyroidism that later progressed to Graves' ophthalmopathy.

As concerns this clonotype: A much larger clone is a single base away; this may be a read error. This sequence joins TRBV24-1 and TRBJ2-5, with D unresolved. The CDR3 contains 13 residues. Trimming pared 4 bases from V and 1 base from J, leaving 6 bases between. Germline V gives CDR1 KGHDR, CDR2 SFDVKD. CDR3 in DNA: TGTGCCACCAGTGACAGTACCCAAGAGACCCAGTACTTC. The encoded protein is CATSDSTQETQYF.

On this clonotype itself: Possible read error: a much larger clone is one base away. Here the CDR3 omits its conserved ending phenylalanine or tryptophan, so a read error is the likely source. The rearrangement links TRBV2 to TRBJ2-1; D might be TRBD2 (6 bases). The CDR3 has 15 residues. The germline V and J ends were trimmed by 3 bases and 2 bases, with 11 bases remaining between them. The germline CDR1 and CDR2 sequences are SNHLY and FYNNEI. For the CDR3, the DNA is TGTGCCAGCAGTGATGAAGCGGGCACCTACAATGAGCAGTTCTCC. It yields the protein CASSDEAGTYNEQFS.

The CDR3 sequence is CSASPREGNQPQHF. The CDR3 DNA reads as TGCAGTGCTAGTCCCCGGGAAGGGAATCAGCCCCAGCATTTT. The chain joins TRBV20-1 to TRBJ1-5; unclear D gene. From germline, CDR1 is DFQATT and CDR2 SNEGSKA (reference sequence). There are 14 residues in the CDR3. V lost 3 bases and J lost 4, with 13 bases in between.

This clonotype was counted many times. V and J are TRBV7-2 and TRBJ2-1; D is possibly TRBD2 (6 bases). The CDR3 consists of 15 residues. V was trimmed by 1 base and J by 9 bases, leaving 16 bases between them. Per germline, CDR1 SGHTA and CDR2 FQGNSA. Written as DNA, the CDR3 is TGTGCCAGCAGCTTAGACCCCTTAGGAGGGGCTGAGCAGTTCTTC. Its protein is CASSLDPLGGAEQFF.

This clonotype has at least ten counts. The chain employs TRBV5-5 and TRBJ1-2; 7 bases agree with TRBD1. Germline V CDR1 and CDR2: SGHKS, YYEKEE (reference sequence). The CDR3 is made up of 14 amino acids. After removal of 4 bases from V and 7 bases from J, the junction contained 10 bases not matched to a gene. DNA of the CDR3: TGTGCCAGCAGCCGCACCGGACAGGTGGGTGGCTACACCTTC. Translation gives CASSRTGQVGGYTF.

This clonotype occurred many times. Germline and junction disagree at one end, which may indicate a read error. J is TRBJ2-3 and V is TRBV7-2; D gene unclear. The CDR3 is 12 amino acids. Germline CDR1 SGHTA, CDR2 FQGNSA. The CDR3 protein is CASSLVVDTQYF. The CDR3 DNA reads TGTGCCAGCAGTTTAGTAGTGGATACGCAGTATTTT. The full variable domain, its missing parts supplied by reference TRBV7-2 and TRBJ2-3, is GAGVSQSPSNKVTEKGKDVELRCDPISGHTALYWYRQSLGQGLEFLIYFQGNSAPDKSGLPSDRFSAERTGGSVSTLTIQRTQQEDSAVYLCASSLVVDTQYFGPGTRLTVL.

This clonotype appeared many times. The V call is TRBV2, the J call TRBJ1-5; 11 bases map to TRBD1. Germline V gene lookup returns CDR1 SNHLY and CDR2 FYNNEI. J lost 4 bases, V lost 8 bases, and 4 bases had no gene match. The CDR3 covers 14 residues. The CDR3 DNA reads as TGTGCCAGCCTAGGACAGGGGGCAAATCAGCCCCAGCATTTT. It codes for CASLGQGANQPQHF.

Many counts were recorded for this clonotype. The V gene is TRBV11-3, the J gene TRBJ2-3; 14 nucleotides line up with TRBD2. The CDR3 spans 18 residues. V lost 4 bases, J lost 4 bases, and 10 bases stayed unmatched. Germline V gene lookup returns CDR1 SGHNT and CDR2 YENEEA. The CDR3 DNA reads TGTGCCAGCAGCTCCGGACTAGCGGGAGGTTTGAGTGCAGATACGCAGTATTTT. Translation: CASSSGLAGGLSADTQYF.

This clonotype was seen many times. The chain carries TRBV2 and TRBJ1-1, with unresolved D. Germline V gene sequence: CDR1 SNHLY, CDR2 FYNNEI. CDR3 length: 15 residues. V lost 8 bases and J lost 0, with 16 bases in between. DNA of the CDR3: TGTGCCAGCGCCCCGACGTCGACCCTGAACACTGAAGCTTTCTTT. It translates to CASAPTSTLNTEAFF.

As for this clonotype: Likely a read error: the CDR3 ends without its conserved phenylalanine or tryptophan. The chain is built from TRBV19 and TRBJ1-5; D might be TRBD1 (5 bases). This CDR3 region has 13 residues. V was trimmed by 0 bases and J by 8 bases, leaving 8 bases between them. Germline CDR1 reads LNHDA; CDR2 reads SQIVND (reference sequence). CDR3 sequence: CASSIDRDEPQHS. DNA for the CDR3: TGTGCCAGTAGTATAGATCGGGACGAGCCCCAGCATTCT.

Ten or more counts support this clonotype. The chain joins TRBV2 to TRBJ2-2; D is possibly TRBD2 (5 bases). CDR3 length: 13 residues. V shed 1 base and J shed 5 bases, with 5 bases lying between them. Germline V gene data show CDR1 as SNHLY and CDR2 as FYNNEI. Here the CDR3 reads CASSEGETGELFF. The CDR3 DNA is TGTGCCAGCAGTGAAGGGGAGACCGGGGAGCTGTTTTTT.

In this sample, this clonotype turned up many times. V and J are TRBV5-5 and TRBJ2-7; TRBD2 aligns across 7 bases. Germline V CDR1 and CDR2: SGHKS, YYEKEE (reference sequence). Trimming cost V 0 bases and J 2 bases; bases outside gene matches: 8. The length of the CDR3 is 16 residues. The CDR3 bases are TGTGCCAGCAGCTTGGGCGGGAGACAGCGGACCTACGAGCAGTACTTC. It codes for CASSLGGRQRTYEQYF.

This clonotype was seen ten or more times. V gene TRBV6-2 or TRBV6-3 combines with J gene TRBJ2-7; 10 bases fit TRBD2. The junction had 8 bases not matched to a gene; V was cut back by 6 bases and J by 0 bases. CDR1 MNHEY and CDR2 SVGEGT come from the germline V gene. This CDR3 comprises 16 residues. CDR3 coding DNA: TGTGCCAGCAGCCCGGCGGGACTAGCGTACTCCTACGAGCAGTACTTC. Protein sequence: CASSPAGLAYSYEQYF.

J is TRBJ2-7 and V is TRBV19; 12 nucleotides line up with TRBD1. CDR1 is LNHDA, CDR2 SQIVND, per germline (reference sequence). This CDR3 is built from 15 residues. J gave up 5 bases and V 5 bases, and 7 bases lay outside the gene matches. The CDR3 region has the DNA TGTGCCAGTAGTTATGGGACAGGGGGCTGGGACGAGCAGTACTTC. This gives the protein CASSYGTGGWDEQYF.

This clonotype was seen a handful of times. The gene calls are TRBV20-1 and TRBJ2-7; TRBD2 is a possible D gene (6 bases). The CDR3 is 12 residues long. Looked up from germline, CDR1 is DFQATT and CDR2 is SNEGSKA (reference sequence). With 7 bases removed from V and 2 bases from J, the gap between germline ends came to 12 bases. CDR3 DNA sequence: TGCAGTGGAGCGGGTACCACCTACGAGCAGTACTTC. Its protein product is CSGAGTTYEQYF.

This clonotype has ten or more counts. The V call is TRBV12-3 or TRBV12-4, the J call TRBJ1-4, with 7 nucleotides matching TRBD1. The CDR3 is 15 residues long. The V gene end was trimmed by 4 bases and the J gene end by 0 bases; junction bases not matched to a gene: 2. Written as DNA, the CDR3 is TGTGCCAGCAGTTCAGGACAGGCAACTAATGAAAAACTGTTTTTT. Translated, it gives CASSSGQATNEKLFF.

This clonotype was observed many times. The rearrangement joins TRBV20-1 to TRBJ2-1, with 8 bases that match TRBD2. Germline-derived CDR1 and CDR2 are DFQATT and SNEGSKA (reference sequence). Germline trimming cut 1 base from V and 7 bases from J; bases unmatched to any gene: 9. The CDR3 has 15 amino acids. CDR3 protein: CSARGEREPANEQFF. The CDR3 nucleotides read TGCAGTGCTAGAGGCGAGCGGGAGCCGGCTAATGAGCAGTTCTTC.

This chain joins TRBV6-5 and TRBJ2-7, with 10 bases aligning to TRBD2. The germline gives CDR1 MNHEY, CDR2 SVGAGI. The length of the CDR3 is 15 residues. V was pared by 1 base and J by 7 bases, with 7 bases of the junction left unmatched. The DNA of the CDR3 is TGTGCCAGCAGTTACTTACTAGCGGGATTTAGAGAGCAGTACTTC. Its protein product is CASSYLLAGFREQYF.

This clonotype was picked up many times. The J gene is TRBJ2-7, the V gene TRBV29-1; D not resolved. Germline V CDR1 and CDR2: SQVTM, ANQGSEA. V gave up 2 bases and J gave up 3 bases, with 11 bases separating them. The CDR3 loop spans 13 amino acids. This CDR3 reads CSVELDRYYEQYF. The CDR3 DNA reads as TGCAGCGTTGAACTCGACCGATACTACGAGCAGTACTTC.

At least ten counts were recorded for this clonotype. V and J are TRBV3-1 and TRBJ1-5; no clear D. This CDR3 is built from 14 residues. The germline gives CDR1 LGHDT, CDR2 YNNKEL (reference sequence). Trimming left V 1 base short and J 3 bases short, with 7 bases between. The CDR3 region is CASSQGRFNQPQHF. The CDR3 DNA sequence: TGTGCCAGCAGCCAAGGACGCTTCAATCAGCCCCAGCATTTT.

The chain links TRBV9 to TRBJ1-2; D is undetermined. From germline, CDR1 is SGDLS and CDR2 YYNGEE. The CDR3 has 16 residues. Trimming shortened V by 4 bases and J by 5 bases, and 21 bases separated the two germline ends. CDR3 loop: CASSLPDAVSLYGYTF. For the CDR3, the DNA is TGTGCCAGCAGCCTCCCGGACGCAGTTAGCCTTTATGGCTACACCTTC.

This clonotype has at least ten counts. The CDR3 here is CATSDSRTGLGNQPQHF. Written as DNA, the CDR3 is TGTGCCACCAGTGATTCCAGGACAGGGTTGGGCAATCAGCCCCAGCATTTT. The V and J genes are TRBV24-1 and TRBJ1-5, with TRBD1 matching 8 bases. CDR1 is KGHDR and CDR2 is SFDVKD in the germline V gene. This CDR3 is 17 amino acids long. V dropped 2 bases and J dropped 2; count of bases not matched to a gene: 7.

This clonotype was seen repeatedly, ten times or more. This chain connects TRBV2 to TRBJ1-1; D gene ambiguous. The V gene's germline CDR1 is SNHLY and CDR2 FYNNEI. V gave up 2 bases and J gave up 4 bases, with 11 bases separating them. CDR3 length: 14 residues. For the CDR3, the DNA is TGTGCCAGCAGTGAAAGGGAATTAGGCACTGAAGCTTTCTTT. Translating gives CASSERELGTEAFF.

This clonotype was counted a single time. A read error may be the cause here, since a much bigger clone is one base away. CDR3 sequence (DNA): TGTGCCAGCAGTTTATTCTCTACTGGACAAATCAAGACAAGGAGGGGGACTATCGGGGAGCTGTTTTTT. Translated, it gives CASSLFSTGQIKTRRGTIGELFF. The chain links TRBV28 to TRBJ2-2, with D perhaps TRBD2 (7 bases). This CDR3 region has 23 residues. The germline V and J ends were trimmed by 1 base and 7 bases, with 37 bases remaining between them. Germline CDR1 reads MDHEN; CDR2 reads SYDVKM. The whole variable domain, filled in from reference TRBV28 and TRBJ2-2, reads DVKVTQSSRYLVKRTGEKVFLECVQDMDHENMFWYRQDPGLGLRLIYFSYDVKMKEKGDIPEGYSVSREKKERFSLILESASTNQTSMYLCASSLFSTGQIKTRRGTIGELFFGEGSRLTVL.

This clonotype was recorded many times. The V and J genes are TRBV3-1 and TRBJ1-1, with 10 bases identical to TRBD1. Germline V gene data show CDR1 as LGHDT and CDR2 as YNNKEL (reference sequence). V lost 4 bases, J lost 5 bases, and 4 bases stayed unmatched. CDR3 length equals 14 residues. The CDR3: CASSRDRGGTEAFF. The CDR3 coding sequence is TGTGCCAGCAGCCGGGACAGGGGAGGAACTGAAGCTTTCTTT.

This clonotype was counted at least ten times. The gene calls are TRBV5-5 and TRBJ1-1; D unclear. V was clipped by 0 bases and J by 6 bases, with 6 bases between them. CDR3 size: 12 residues. Per the germline V gene, CDR1 is SGHKS and CDR2 is YYEKEE (reference sequence). The CDR3: CASSLEAAEAFF. CDR3 nucleotide sequence: TGTGCCAGCAGCTTGGAAGCGGCTGAAGCTTTCTTT.